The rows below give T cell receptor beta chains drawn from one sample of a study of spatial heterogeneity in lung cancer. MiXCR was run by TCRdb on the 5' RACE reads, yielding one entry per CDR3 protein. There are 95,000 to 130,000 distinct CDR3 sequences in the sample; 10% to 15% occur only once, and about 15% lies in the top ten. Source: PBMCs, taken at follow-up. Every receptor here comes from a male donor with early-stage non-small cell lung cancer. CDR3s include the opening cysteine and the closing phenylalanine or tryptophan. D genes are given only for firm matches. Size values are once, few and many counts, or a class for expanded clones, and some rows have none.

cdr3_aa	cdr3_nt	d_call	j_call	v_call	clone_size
CASSQPWVRGLYNEQFF	TGTGCCAGCAGCCAACCGTGGGTGAGGGGACTCTACAATGAGCAGTTCTTC	-	TRBJ2-1	TRBV11-2	many
CASKGQGLNEQFF	TGTGCCAGCAAGGGACAGGGGCTCAATGAGCAGTTCTTC	TRBD1	TRBJ2-1	TRBV5-5	-
CASSQDRGSLHGYTF	TGTGCCAGCAGCCAAGATCGTGGGTCCCTCCATGGCTACACCTTC	-	TRBJ1-2	TRBV4-2	many
CATSRGLGQSDTQYF	TGTGCCACCAGCAGAGGTCTCGGACAGTCAGATACGCAGTATTTT	-	TRBJ2-3	TRBV15	-
CASSFFGRLQPQHF	TGTGCCAGCAGTTTCTTCGGGAGGCTTCAGCCCCAGCATTTT	-	TRBJ1-5	TRBV6-2/TRBV6-3	-
CASSQRGTGGAQAEAFF	TGTGCCAGCAGCCAGCGCGGGACAGGGGGGGCCCAGGCTGAAGCTTTCTTT	TRBD1	TRBJ1-1	TRBV4-2	many
CASSLEGPRREQYF	TGTGCCAGCAGTTTAGAGGGGCCCCGCCGCGAGCAGTACTTC	-	TRBJ2-7	TRBV28	-
CASTRQGATGNTIYF	TGTGCCAGCACCAGACAGGGGGCGACCGGAAACACCATATATTTT	TRBD1	TRBJ1-3	TRBV6-6	once
CASSSRLASEQYF	TGTGCCAGCTCTTCCCGGCTAGCAAGCGAGCAGTACTTC	-	TRBJ2-7	TRBV18	-
CASSPRTSGGVGTGELFF	TGTGCCAGCAGCCCCCGGACTAGCGGGGGGGTCGGCACCGGGGAGCTGTTTTTT	TRBD2	TRBJ2-2	TRBV7-8	few
CSVDENTGELFF	TGCAGCGTTGATGAGAACACCGGGGAGCTGTTTTTT	-	TRBJ2-2	TRBV29-1	-
CAWSSRAAEQYF	TGTGCCTGGAGTAGCAGGGCGGCCGAGCAGTACTTC	-	TRBJ2-7	TRBV30	-
CASSTSRTDTQYF	TGTGCCAGTAGTACAAGCCGGACAGATACGCAGTATTTT	-	TRBJ2-3	TRBV19	few
CASSQGGYYEQYF	TGTGCCAGCAGTCAGGGGGGGTACTACGAGCAGTACTTC	-	TRBJ2-7	TRBV28	few
CASRRGGADTQYF	TGTGCCAGCAGGCGGGGAGGGGCAGATACGCAGTATTTT	TRBD2	TRBJ2-3	TRBV6-5	many
CASSQFTPGQGTQPQHF	TGCGCCAGCAGCCAATTTACACCGGGACAGGGGACTCAGCCCCAGCATTTT	TRBD1	TRBJ1-5	TRBV4-1	-
CSARGGRTANTGELFF	TGCAGTGCTAGAGGTGGGAGGACTGCGAACACCGGGGAGCTGTTTTTT	-	TRBJ2-2	TRBV20-1	many
CASSATRLAGGPADTQYF	TGTGCCAGCAGCGCGACACGACTAGCGGGGGGGCCGGCAGATACGCAGTATTTT	TRBD2	TRBJ2-3	TRBV9	few
CASSYSRPMNTEAFF	TGTGCCAGCAGTTACTCGAGGCCAATGAACACTGAAGCTTTCTTT	-	TRBJ1-1	TRBV6-5	-
CASRLDRGYNEKLFF	TGTGCCAGCAGGCTCGACAGAGGCTATAATGAAAAACTGTTTTTT	-	TRBJ1-4	TRBV2	-
CASSPKTRRDTQYF	TGTGCCAGCAGCCCGAAGACCCGGCGGGATACGCAGTATTTT	-	TRBJ2-3	TRBV14	many
CSVYSGDWGEQFF	TGCAGCGTTTATTCGGGGGACTGGGGTGAGCAGTTCTTC	-	TRBJ2-1	TRBV29-1	many
CAISRGQGFNTEAFF	TGTGCCATCAGTCGGGGACAGGGTTTTAACACTGAAGCTTTCTTT	TRBD1	TRBJ1-1	TRBV10-3	few
CASSLFADSSYEQYF	TGTGCCAGCAGCTTATTTGCGGACAGCTCCTACGAGCAGTACTTC	-	TRBJ2-7	TRBV7-6	few
CATSRLAEETQYF	TGTGCCACCAGTCGACTAGCCGAAGAGACCCAGTACTTC	TRBD2	TRBJ2-5	TRBV24-1	few
CSVAHQGASGYTF	TGCAGCGTTGCTCACCAAGGGGCTTCGGGCTACACCTTC	-	TRBJ1-2	TRBV29-1	-
CSVAYSGTESSYEQYF	TGCAGCGTTGCCTACTCCGGGACAGAAAGCTCCTACGAGCAGTACTTC	TRBD1	TRBJ2-7	TRBV29-1	few
CSGDRTGSDTQYF	TGCAGCGGGGATAGGACAGGGTCCGATACGCAGTATTTT	TRBD1	TRBJ2-3	TRBV29-1	many
CASSSWAGLGYTF	TGTGCCAGCAGTTCCTGGGCGGGTCTTGGCTACACCTTC	-	TRBJ1-2	TRBV5-4	-
CAIKSRGQNTEAFF	TGTGCCATCAAAAGTAGGGGTCAGAACACTGAAGCTTTCTTT	-	TRBJ1-1	TRBV10-3	few
CASSYNREESGYTF	TGTGCCAGCAGTTATAACAGGGAGGAGTCTGGCTACACCTTC	-	TRBJ1-2	TRBV27	many
CAISDFQGYTF	TGTGCCATCAGTGACTTTCAGGGCTACACCTTC	-	TRBJ1-2	TRBV10-3	many
CASSDQRTGTSTDTQYF	TGTGCCAGCAGTGACCAACGGACAGGGACTAGCACAGATACGCAGTATTTT	TRBD1	TRBJ2-3	TRBV6-5	many
CASSVAGTSSYEQYF	TGTGCCAGCAGCGTAGCCGGGACAAGCTCCTACGAGCAGTACTTC	-	TRBJ2-7	TRBV9	-
CASSLGDSRNYGYTF	TGTGCCAGCAGCTTAGGTGACAGTAGAAATTATGGCTACACCTTC	-	TRBJ1-2	TRBV11-2	-
CASREDRGNDEQYF	TGTGCCAGCCGTGAAGACAGGGGGAACGACGAGCAGTACTTC	TRBD1	TRBJ2-7	TRBV25-1	-
CASSLEFGDRDTQYF	TGTGCCAGCAGCTTAGAATTCGGGGATCGAGATACGCAGTATTTT	-	TRBJ2-3	TRBV11-2	many
CSARGPGVLNQPQHF	TGCAGTGCTAGAGGCCCGGGGGTCCTCAATCAGCCCCAGCATTTT	-	TRBJ1-5	TRBV20-1	-
CASSFMTGRNTGELFF	TGTGCCAGCAGCTTCATGACAGGGAGGAACACCGGGGAGCTGTTTTTT	TRBD1	TRBJ2-2	TRBV11-2	-
CSVEGDSAYEQYF	TGCAGCGTTGAGGGGGACAGCGCCTACGAGCAGTACTTC	TRBD1	TRBJ2-7	TRBV29-1	many
CLAGGQETQYF	TGCCTAGCGGGGGGTCAAGAGACCCAGTACTTC	TRBD2	TRBJ2-5	TRBV20-1	-
CASSSGQFQETQYF	TGTGCCAGCAGCTCCGGACAGTTCCAAGAGACCCAGTACTTC	-	TRBJ2-5	TRBV28	many
CSAKGGTIEQYF	TGCAGTGCCAAAGGAGGGACGATTGAGCAGTACTTC	-	TRBJ2-7	TRBV20-1	-
CASSITGVGPQHF	TGTGCCAGTAGTATTACAGGGGTCGGGCCCCAGCATTTT	TRBD1	TRBJ1-5	TRBV19	-
CAWSSWGDTGELFF	TGTGCCTGGAGTTCTTGGGGTGACACCGGGGAGCTGTTTTTT	-	TRBJ2-2	TRBV30	-
CASSQDGASGDNEQFF	TGTGCCAGCAGCCAAGATGGGGCTAGCGGGGACAATGAGCAGTTCTTC	TRBD2	TRBJ2-1	TRBV4-2	many
CASRQGLAEETQYF	TGCGCCAGCAGACAGGGACTAGCGGAAGAGACCCAGTACTTC	TRBD2	TRBJ2-5	TRBV5-1	-
CSVGQLTHVGEQYF	TGCAGCGTTGGACAGCTCACTCACGTGGGGGAGCAGTACTTC	-	TRBJ2-7	TRBV29-1	-
CASSSLPRRYEQYF	TGTGCCAGCAGTTCCCTTCCGCGACGGTACGAGCAGTACTTC	-	TRBJ2-7	TRBV27	-
CASSLQVANTGELFF	TGCGCCAGCAGCTTGCAGGTCGCGAACACCGGGGAGCTGTTTTTT	-	TRBJ2-2	TRBV5-1	-
CASSLNSFQAFF	TGCGCCAGCAGCTTAAACAGTTTTCAAGCTTTCTTT	-	TRBJ1-1	TRBV5-1	-